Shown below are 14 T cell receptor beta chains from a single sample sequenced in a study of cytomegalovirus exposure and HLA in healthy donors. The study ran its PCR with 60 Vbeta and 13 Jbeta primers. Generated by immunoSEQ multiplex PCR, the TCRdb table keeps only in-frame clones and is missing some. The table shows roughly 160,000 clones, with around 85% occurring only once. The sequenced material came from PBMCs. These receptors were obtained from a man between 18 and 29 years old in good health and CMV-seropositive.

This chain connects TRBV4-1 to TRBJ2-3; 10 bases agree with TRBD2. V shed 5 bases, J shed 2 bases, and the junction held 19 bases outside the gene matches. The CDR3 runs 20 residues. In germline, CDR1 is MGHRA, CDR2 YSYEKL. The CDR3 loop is CASSKLLAGTSLVDTDTQYF. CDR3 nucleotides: TGCGCCAGCAGCAAACTACTAGCGGGGACCTCACTCGTGGACACAGATACGCAGTATTTT.

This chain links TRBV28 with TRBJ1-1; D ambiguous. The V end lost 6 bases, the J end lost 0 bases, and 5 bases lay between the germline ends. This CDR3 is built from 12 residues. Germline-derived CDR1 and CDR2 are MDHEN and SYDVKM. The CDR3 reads CASRFMNTEAFF. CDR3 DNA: TGTGCCAGCAGGTTTATGAACACTGAAGCTTTCTTT.

CDR3 nucleotide sequence: TGCGCCAGCAGCCAAGACGCGCTTGGCTACACCTTC. Protein sequence: CASSQDALGYTF. This chain uses TRBV4-1 with TRBJ1-2, with D uncertain. There are 12 residues in the CDR3. V gave up 0 bases and J gave up 7 bases, with 6 bases separating them. Germline V gene data show CDR1 as MGHRA and CDR2 as YSYEKL.

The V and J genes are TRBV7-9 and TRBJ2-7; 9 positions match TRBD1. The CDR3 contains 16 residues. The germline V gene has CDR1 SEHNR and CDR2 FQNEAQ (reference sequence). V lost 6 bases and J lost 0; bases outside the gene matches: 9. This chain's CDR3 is CASRSLRTGDSYEQYF. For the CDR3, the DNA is TGTGCCAGCAGATCACTCCGGACAGGGGACTCCTACGAGCAGTACTTC.

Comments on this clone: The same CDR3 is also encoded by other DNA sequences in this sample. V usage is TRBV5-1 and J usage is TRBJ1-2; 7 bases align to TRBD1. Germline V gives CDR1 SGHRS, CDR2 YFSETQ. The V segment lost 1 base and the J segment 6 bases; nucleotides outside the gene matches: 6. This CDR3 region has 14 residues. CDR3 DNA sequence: TGCGCCAGCAGCTTGTACAGGGGAAGTGATGGCTACACCTTC. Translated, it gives CASSLYRGSDGYTF.

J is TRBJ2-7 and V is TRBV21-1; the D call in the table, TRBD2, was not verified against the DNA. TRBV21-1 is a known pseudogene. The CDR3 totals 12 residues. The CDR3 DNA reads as TGTGCCAGCAGCAAACCCGCCTACGAGCAGTACTTC. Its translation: CASSKPAYEQYF.

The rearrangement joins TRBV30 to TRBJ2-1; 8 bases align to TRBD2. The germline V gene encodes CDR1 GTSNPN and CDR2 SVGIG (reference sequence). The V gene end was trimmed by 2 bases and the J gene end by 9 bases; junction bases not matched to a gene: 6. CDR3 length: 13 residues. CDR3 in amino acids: CAWSQTGGVEQFF. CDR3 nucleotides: TGTGCCTGGAGTCAAACCGGGGGGGTTGAGCAGTTCTTC.

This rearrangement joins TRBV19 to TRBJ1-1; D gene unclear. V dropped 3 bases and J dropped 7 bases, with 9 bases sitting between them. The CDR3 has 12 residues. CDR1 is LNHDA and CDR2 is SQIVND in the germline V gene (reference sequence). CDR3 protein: CASSIRGSEAFF. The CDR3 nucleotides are TGTGCCAGTAGTATTAGAGGGAGTGAAGCTTTCTTT. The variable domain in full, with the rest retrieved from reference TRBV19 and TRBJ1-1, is DGGITQSPKYLFRKEGQNVTLSCEQNLNHDAMYWYRQDPGQGLRLIYYSQIVNDFQKGDIAEGYSVSREKKESFPLTVTSAQKNPTAFYLCASSIRGSEAFFGQGTRLTVV.

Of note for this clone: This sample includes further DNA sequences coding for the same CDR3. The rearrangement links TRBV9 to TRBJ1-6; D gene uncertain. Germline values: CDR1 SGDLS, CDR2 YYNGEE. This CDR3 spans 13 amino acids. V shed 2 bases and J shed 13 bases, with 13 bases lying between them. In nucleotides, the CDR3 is TGTGCCAGCAGCGTTGGGAGGATGGCCCCCCTCCACTTT. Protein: CASSVGRMAPLHF.

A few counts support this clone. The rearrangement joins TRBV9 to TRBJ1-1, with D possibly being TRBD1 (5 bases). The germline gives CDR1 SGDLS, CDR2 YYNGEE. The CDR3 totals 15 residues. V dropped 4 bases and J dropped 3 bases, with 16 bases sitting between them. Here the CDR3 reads CASSPRGDKDTEAFF. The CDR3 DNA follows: TGTGCCAGCAGCCCCCGGGGGGATAAGGACACTGAAGCTTTCTTT.

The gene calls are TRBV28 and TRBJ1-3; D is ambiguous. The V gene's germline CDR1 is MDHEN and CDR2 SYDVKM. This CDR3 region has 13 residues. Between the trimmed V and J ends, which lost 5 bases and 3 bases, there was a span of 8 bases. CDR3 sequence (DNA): TGTGCCAGCAGTCCAGGTGGTGGAAACACCATATATTTT. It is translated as CASSPGGGNTIYF.

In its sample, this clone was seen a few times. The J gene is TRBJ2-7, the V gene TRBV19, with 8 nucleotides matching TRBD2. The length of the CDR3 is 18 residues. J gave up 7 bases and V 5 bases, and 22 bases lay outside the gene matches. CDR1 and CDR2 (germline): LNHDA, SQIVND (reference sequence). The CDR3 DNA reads TGTGCCAGTAGTCGCGCTATGTCGGGGCGGGGGGCCTGGGGAGAGCAGTACTTC. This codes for CASSRAMSGRGAWGEQYF.

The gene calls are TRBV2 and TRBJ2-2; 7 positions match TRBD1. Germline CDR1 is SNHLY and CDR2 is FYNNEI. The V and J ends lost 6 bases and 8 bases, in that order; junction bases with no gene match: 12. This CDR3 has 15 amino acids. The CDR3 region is CASRLDRPLGGELFF. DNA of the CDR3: TGTGCCAGCAGACTGGACAGGCCCCTAGGAGGGGAGCTGTTTTTT.

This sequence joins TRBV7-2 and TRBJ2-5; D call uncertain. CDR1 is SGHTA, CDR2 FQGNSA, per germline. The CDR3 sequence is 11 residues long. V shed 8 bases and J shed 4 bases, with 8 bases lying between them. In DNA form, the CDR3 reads TGTGCCAGCGAGCTGATAGAGACCCAGTACTTC. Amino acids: CASELIETQYF.